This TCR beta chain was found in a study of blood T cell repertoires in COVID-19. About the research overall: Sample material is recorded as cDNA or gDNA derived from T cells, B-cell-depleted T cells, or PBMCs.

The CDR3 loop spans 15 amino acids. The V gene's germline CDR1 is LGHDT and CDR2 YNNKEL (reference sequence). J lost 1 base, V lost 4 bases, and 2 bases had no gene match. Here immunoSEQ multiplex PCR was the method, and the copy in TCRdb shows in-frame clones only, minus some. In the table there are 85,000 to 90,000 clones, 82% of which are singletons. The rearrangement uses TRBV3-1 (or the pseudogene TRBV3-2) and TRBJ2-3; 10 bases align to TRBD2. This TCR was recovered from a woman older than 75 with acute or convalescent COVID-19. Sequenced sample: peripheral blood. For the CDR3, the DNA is TGTGCCAGCAGCCCCGGACTAGCGGGCACAGATACGCAGTATTTT. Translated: CASSPGLAGTDTQYF.